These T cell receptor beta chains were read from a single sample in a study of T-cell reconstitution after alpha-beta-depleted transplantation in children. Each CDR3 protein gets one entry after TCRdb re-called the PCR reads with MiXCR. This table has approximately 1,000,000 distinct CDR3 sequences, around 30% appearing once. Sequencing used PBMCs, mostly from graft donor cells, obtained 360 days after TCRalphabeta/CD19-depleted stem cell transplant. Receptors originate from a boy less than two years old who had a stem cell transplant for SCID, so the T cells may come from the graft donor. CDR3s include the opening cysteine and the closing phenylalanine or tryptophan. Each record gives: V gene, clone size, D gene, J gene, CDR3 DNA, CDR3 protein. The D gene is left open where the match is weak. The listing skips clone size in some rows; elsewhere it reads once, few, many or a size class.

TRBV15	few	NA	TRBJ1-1	TGTGCCACCAGAGTAGGAGGGTTCACTGAAGCTTTCTTT	CATRVGGFTEAFF
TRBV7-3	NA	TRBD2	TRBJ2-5	TGTGCCAGCAGCCTCACTAGCGGAAACTCAATGCGACGTAAAGAGACCCAGTACTTC	CASSLTSGNSMRRKETQYF
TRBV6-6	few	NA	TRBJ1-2	TGTGCCGCACTCGGCTATGGCTACACCTTC	CAALGYGYTF
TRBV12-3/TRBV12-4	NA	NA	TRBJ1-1	TGTGCCAGCAGTTTGTCAGGGAGGGGTACTGAAGCTTTCTTT	CASSLSGRGTEAFF
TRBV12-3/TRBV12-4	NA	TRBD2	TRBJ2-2	TGTGCCAGCCCTAAGAGGGTTAGCGGGGCGAACACCGGGGAGCTGTTTTTT	CASPKRVSGANTGELFF
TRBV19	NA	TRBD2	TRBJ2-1	TGTGCCAGTAGTATAGGTCGGGGGGGCTCCTACAATGAGCAGTTCTTC	CASSIGRGGSYNEQFF
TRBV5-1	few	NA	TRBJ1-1	TGCGCCAGCAGCCTGAGGGGGGGAGACATGAACACTGAAGCTTTCTTT	CASSLRGGDMNTEAFF
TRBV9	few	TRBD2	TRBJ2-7	TGTGCCAGCAGCGTAGAGCTGGGAGGGAGCTACGAGCAGTACTTC	CASSVELGGSYEQYF
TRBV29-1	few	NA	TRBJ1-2	TGCAGCGCCTTTTATGCGGGAAGCGGCTACACCTTC	CSAFYAGSGYTF
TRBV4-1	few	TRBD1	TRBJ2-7	TGCGCCAGCAGCCAATCCCCCCTGACAGGGGGCTCCTACGAGCAGTACTTC	CASSQSPLTGGSYEQYF
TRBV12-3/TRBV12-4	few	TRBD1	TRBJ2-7	TGTGCCAGCAGTCTAGGGGACAGATCCTACGAGCAGTACTTC	CASSLGDRSYEQYF
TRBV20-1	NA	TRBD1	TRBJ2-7	TGCAGTGCTAGACCAGGACAGGGAGGACTCTACGAGCAGTACTTC	CSARPGQGGLYEQYF
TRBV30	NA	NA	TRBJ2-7	TGTGCCTGGGGAAGTAAGCAGCAGTACTTC	CAWGSKQQYF
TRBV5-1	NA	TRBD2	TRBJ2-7	TGCGCCAGCAGCTCCGGGACTAGCGGGGGGCAATCCTACGAGCAGTACTTC	CASSSGTSGGQSYEQYF
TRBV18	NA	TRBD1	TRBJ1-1	TGTGCCAGCTCACCGTGGGGGACAGGGGAAGCTTTCTTT	CASSPWGTGEAFF
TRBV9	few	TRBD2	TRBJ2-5	TGTGCCAGCAGCGCCCCTCAGAAGCGGGGTCAAGAGACCCAGTACTTC	CASSAPQKRGQETQYF
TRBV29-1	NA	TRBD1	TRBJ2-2	TGCAGCGTTGTCAAAACAGGGGCTCCGAACACCGGGGAGCTGTTTTTT	CSVVKTGAPNTGELFF
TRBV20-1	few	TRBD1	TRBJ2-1	TGCAGTGCTAGAGGCCCCCAGGGGGCGGTGTACAATGAGCAGTTCTTC	CSARGPQGAVYNEQFF
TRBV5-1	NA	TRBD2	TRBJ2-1	TGCGCCAGCAGCTTGGCTAGCGGGAGAGGCAATGAGCAGTTCTTC	CASSLASGRGNEQFF
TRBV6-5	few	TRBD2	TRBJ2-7	TGTGCCAGCAGTTACTCGGGGACTAGCGGTTCCTACGAGCAGTACTTC	CASSYSGTSGSYEQYF
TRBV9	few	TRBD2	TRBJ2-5	TGTGCCAGCAGCCCCCGAAGTCCCCCGGGACTAGCTAAAGAGACCCAGTACTTC	CASSPRSPPGLAKETQYF
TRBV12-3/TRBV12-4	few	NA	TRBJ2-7	TGTGCCAGCAGTCGGGGGCAGCCGCTGGACGAGCAGTACTTC	CASSRGQPLDEQYF
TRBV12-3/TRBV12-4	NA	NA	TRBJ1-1	TGTGCCAGCAGTTTAGACAGATACACTGAAGCTTTCTTT	CASSLDRYTEAFF